This TCR beta chain derives from a study of OX40 agonist ivuxolimab in advanced cancers. Between the trimmed V and J ends, which lost 6 bases and 3 bases, there was a span of 13 bases. CDR1 is SGHRS and CDR2 is YFSETQ in the germline V gene. CDR3 length equals 13 residues. Comments on this clone: Antigen specificity is unknown.

Produced via immunoSEQ multiplex PCR; TCRdb's table is partial and in-frame only. The table lists more than 95,000 clones, roughly 94% of them singletons, with around 0.17% in the top ten. Overall study findings and caveats: Nonresponders included some who also had low normalized T-cell clonal expansion.

The chain joins TRBV5-1 to TRBJ2-7; tentative D call: TRBD2 (5 bases). The TCR was taken from an adult with an advanced solid tumor such as melanoma, head and neck, liver or kidney cancer. The sequenced sample was CD4+ or CD8+ T cells sorted from blood, obtained in a trial of the OX40 agonist ivuxolimab. DNA for the CDR3: TGCGCCAGCAAGGCCGACGGGGTCTACGAGCAGTACTTC. Translated: CASKADGVYEQYF.